The entry below describes one TCR beta chain. Its target is not known. The source of the sample is a study of cytomegalovirus exposure and HLA in healthy donors. The study's findings and limits: Analysis was performed later, and it showed HLA-associated TCR beta chains to be more clonally expanded than equally common others. In vitro data verified three CMV-associated chains as specific for CMV antigens.

V shed 4 bases and J 3 bases; nucleotides not matched to a gene: 5. The CDR3 runs 15 residues. Germline CDR1 is SGHNT and CDR2 is YYREEE (reference sequence). The PCR contained 60 Vbeta and 13 Jbeta primers. Assay: immunoSEQ multiplex PCR; the TCRdb copy retains only in-frame clones and omits some. Altogether 140,000 to 150,000 clones are present, roughly 75% being singletons, with the ten largest covering 2.5% to 3%. The sample taken for sequencing was PBMCs. The sequence was collected from a female donor in good health and CMV-seronegative. This chain joins TRBV5-4 and TRBJ2-1, with TRBD1 matching over 9 bases. For the CDR3, the DNA is TGTGCCAGCAGCCCTGGACAGGGGATCTACAATGAGCAGTTCTTC. Its protein product is CASSPGQGIYNEQFF.